A selection of T cell receptor beta chains follows, all from one sample in a study of blood T cell repertoires in COVID-19. Only in-frame clones appear in the TCRdb table, and some are missing; sequencing was by immunoSEQ multiplex PCR. The sample has roughly 250,000 clones, roughly 90% seen once. Material for sequencing was peripheral blood. Receptor source: a man in his sixties who had recovered from COVID-19. Each CDR3 is given with its conserved first and last residue. The D gene is left open where the match is weak. Rows give clone size only sometimes, using once, few, many, or a class for an expanded clone.

D,V,size,J,DNA,CDR3
NA,TRBV19,NA,TRBJ1-1,TGTGCCAGTAGTATATCCCATGGAGGTCCTGAAGCTTTCTTT,CASSISHGGPEAFF
TRBD1,TRBV27,NA,TRBJ1-1,TGTGCCAGCAGGCGTAAAAGGGACAGGGAAAACACTGAAGCTTTCTTT,CASRRKRDRENTEAFF
NA,TRBV2,once,TRBJ1-2,TGTGCCAGCAGCCAGCGTTCGGGACACCTCTATGGCTACACCTTC,CASSQRSGHLYGYTF
TRBD1,TRBV6-1,NA,TRBJ1-5,TGTGCCAGCAGTGAAGCTTGGACAGGGGACCAGCCCCAGCATTTT,CASSEAWTGDQPQHF
TRBD1,TRBV5-6,NA,TRBJ1-1,TGTGCCAGCAGCTTTAGGACAGGGGAAATATACACTGAAGCTTTCTTT,CASSFRTGEIYTEAFF
TRBD1,TRBV7-9,NA,TRBJ2-5,TGTGCCAGCAGCCCTCGGGGACAGTCCATGCAGACCCAGTACTTC,CASSPRGQSMQTQYF
TRBD1,TRBV6-2/TRBV6-3,once,TRBJ2-4,TGTGCCAGCAGTTCGAATAGGGCAGGGGGCAAAAACATTCAGTACTTC,CASSSNRAGGKNIQYF
TRBD2,TRBV4-2,NA,TRBJ2-2,TGTGCCAGCAGCCAAGAGCCTAGCGGGGGGCTAACCGGGGAGCTGTTTTTT,CASSQEPSGGLTGELFF
NA,TRBV5-1,NA,TRBJ2-7,TGCGCCAGCACCCTATTGGAGGGTTACGAGCAGTACTTC,CASTLLEGYEQYF
TRBD1,TRBV11-2,NA,TRBJ2-2,TGTGCCAGCAGCTTAGATTTCGGGACAGGGAGCAGCGGGGAGCTGTTTTTT,CASSLDFGTGSSGELFF
NA,TRBV9,NA,TRBJ1-6,TGTGCCAGCAGCGTAGGGTCAGGAAGCTCCTATAATTCACCCCTCCACTTT,CASSVGSGSSYNSPLHF
NA,TRBV7-9,NA,TRBJ1-4,TGTGCCAGCGGTGGAGGGATTAATGAAAAACTGTTTTTT,CASGGGINEKLFF
NA,TRBV5-1,NA,TRBJ1-1,TGCGCCAGCAGCCTGAATGCCGGGACAACTGAAGCTTTCTTT,CASSLNAGTTEAFF
NA,TRBV7-3,once,TRBJ2-2,TGTGCCAGCAGCCCCTATACCACCGGGGAGCTGTTTTTT,CASSPYTTGELFF
TRBD1,TRBV5-1,NA,TRBJ1-6,TGCGCCAGCAGCCGCACCGGGACAGGGGGTAATTCACCCCTCCACTTT,CASSRTGTGGNSPLHF
TRBD1,TRBV5-1,once,TRBJ1-2,TGCGCCAGCAGCCCGGGACAGGGGATTGACTATGGCTACACCTTC,CASSPGQGIDYGYTF
TRBD1,TRBV29-1,NA,TRBJ2-7,TGCAGCGTTGGCTTCCGGGACAGCAAGTACTTC,CSVGFRDSKYF
NA,TRBV6-1,NA,TRBJ2-3,TGTGCCAGCAGTGAAGTCACGGGTCGGGGCACAGATACGCAGTATTTT,CASSEVTGRGTDTQYF
NA,TRBV5-6,NA,TRBJ2-7,TGTGCCAGCAGCCGGGGGATGGGGAGGGAGCAGTACTTC,CASSRGMGREQYF
NA,TRBV20-1,once,TRBJ1-2,TGCAGTGCCGAGACGGGGGGAGGCTACACCTTC,CSAETGGGYTF
TRBD2,TRBV12-5,few,TRBJ2-5,TGTGCTAGTGGTTTGCATCCCGGGGGGGCTGTAGAGACCCAGTACTTC,CASGLHPGGAVETQYF
NA,TRBV30,NA,TRBJ1-6,TGTGCCTGGAGTCCGGGGGGCTTCGATTCACCCCTCCACTTT,CAWSPGGFDSPLHF
NA,TRBV11-2,NA,TRBJ1-2,TGTGCCAGCAGCTTGGGGCAGGGGTTTGGCTACACCTTC,CASSLGQGFGYTF
NA,TRBV25-1,NA,TRBJ1-1,TGTGCCAGCAGTGAATCGGCAGGGGCGAACACTGAAGCTTTCTTT,CASSESAGANTEAFF
NA,TRBV11-3,NA,TRBJ2-3,TGTGCCAGCAGCCTCGAAGGGGGCCGGGGGACAGATACGCAGTATTTT,CASSLEGGRGTDTQYF
NA,TRBV7-9,NA,TRBJ2-5,TGTGCCAGCAGCTTAAATATGGAGACCCAGTACTTC,CASSLNMETQYF
TRBD1,TRBV7-3,NA,TRBJ2-1,TGTGCCAGCAGAGCCTTCCCAGGGACAGGGGAAAACAATGAGCAGTTCTTC,CASRAFPGTGENNEQFF
NA,TRBV3-1/TRBV3-2,NA,TRBJ2-7,TGTGCCAGCAGCCGACCACTGAGGGCCCACGAGCAGTACTTC,CASSRPLRAHEQYF
NA,TRBV19,few,TRBJ1-4,TGTGCCAGCAACTCCGGGACACCCAAGAGGGAAAAACTGTTTTTT,CASNSGTPKREKLFF
TRBD2,TRBV9,few,TRBJ2-1,TGTGCCAGCAGCCCGCTCGGGACTAGCGGTTACAATGAGCAGTTCTTC,CASSPLGTSGYNEQFF
NA,TRBV5-6,NA,TRBJ1-1,TGTGCCAGCAGCTTGCGTGGGGGGGCTGAAGCTTTCTTT,CASSLRGGAEAFF
NA,TRBV20-1,NA,TRBJ1-5,TGCAGTGCTAGTGGCGTAGGACAGTACAATCAGCCCCAGCATTTT,CSASGVGQYNQPQHF
TRBD1,TRBV7-6,NA,TRBJ2-4,TGTGCCAGCAGCGGGGGACAGGGGGCAGGAAACATTCAGTACTTC,CASSGGQGAGNIQYF
NA,TRBV5-6,NA,TRBJ2-7,TGTGCCAGCAGCCCCTGGGTGGGGGGCGAGCAGTACTTC,CASSPWVGGEQYF
NA,TRBV13,NA,TRBJ2-3,TGTGCCAGCAGCCCAGTCGAACGGACAGCCGATATAGATACGCAGTATTTT,CASSPVERTADIDTQYF
NA,TRBV19,NA,TRBJ2-7,TGTGCCAGTAGTATAATTTCCGGGGACTCCTACGAGCAGTACTTC,CASSIISGDSYEQYF
TRBD1,TRBV7-7,NA,TRBJ2-1,TGTGCCAGCAGCTCCGGGACAGGCCGGAGCGATGAGCAGTTCTTC,CASSSGTGRSDEQFF
NA,TRBV7-3,few,TRBJ2-1,TGTGCCAGCAGCTTCCCTCCGTTCTATGAGCAGTTCTTC,CASSFPPFYEQFF